This T cell receptor (beta chain) stems from a study of T cells in localized non-small cell lung cancer (dated by TCRdb to about 2020). With regard to the full study: The study analyzed T cell repertoires of hundreds of early-stage NSCLC patients, comparing tumors and uninvolved tumor-adjacent lungs. All 250 or so NSCLC patients in the cohort were treatment-naive and had localized lung tumors that were resected. NSCLC patients had a mean age of approximately 66 years, and 120 to 150 were male and 107 female. On the study overall, not on this receptor specifically: Uninvolved tumor-adjacent lung showed the highest T cell clonality, higher than tumor, which suggests more focused antigenic responses in the adjacent lung. Longer overall survival was associated with higher T cell density in blood, whereas shorter survival was associated with higher clonality in adjacent lung. Because multi-region tumor sequencing was not done, intratumor heterogeneity could not be ruled out. Because the study design was exploratory, TCR variables were selected using unadjusted p-values without false-discovery rate correction. A median of 57 of the top 100 tumor clones turned up in the paired uninvolved adjacent lung, and roughly 30 of those clones also ranked among the top 100 of that same adjacent lung.

At diagnosis, tumor, uninvolved tumor-adjacent lung and peripheral blood were collected and then preserved as a mix of FFPE and fresh-frozen material. For TCR repertoire profiling, blood samples were analyzed as peripheral blood mononuclear cells. The immunoSEQ Assay was used to sequence TCR beta CDR3 regions from DNA. Concerning the study's data processing: T cell density was computed as TCR beta template counts normalized to usable DNA estimated by amplifying housekeeping genes. Richness was estimated with the preseqR package, extrapolating to 400,000 templates for PBMC samples and 120,000 templates for tissue samples. Clonality was defined by subtracting Pielou's evenness from one. To identify tissue-enriched TCRs, differential abundance testing was run on productive amino-acid clonotypes with a minimum total count of 5 and an alpha of 0.1. The Jaccard Index and the Morisita Overlap Index were used to measure how much the repertoires overlapped between compartments. GLIPH grouped TCR beta CDR3s together with public tetramer-defined viral CDR3s, and a viral motif had to include at least three viral sequences and show V-gene enrichment. TCRdb re-hosts the immuneACCESS table, in-frame sequences only. Its copies lack some clones; in the studies checked, an unresolved V gene accounts for under half of them, and the cause for the rest is not known. D and trimming were read from the DNA, whereas the V and J calls and clone size are those reported in that table. The sample includes 72,000 or so clones, with 86% observed a single time. The ten largest clones take up roughly a fifth of the sample.

As to this clone: Its antigen specificity is not known. No much larger clonotype is one base removed from it; base qualities were not supplied.

This receptor was obtained from a male donor at least 60 years old with stage III squamous cell lung carcinoma. The source was peripheral blood, collected before any cancer treatment.

This receptor carries the CDR3 CASSQAQAGMNTEAFF. The nucleotide sequence is TGCGCCAGCAGTCAGGCCCAGGCAGGGATGAACACTGAAGCTTTCTTT. Recombination joined TRBV5-1 with TRBJ1-1, with a tentative D gene TRBD1 over 5 matching bases. For CDR1 and CDR2, the germline V gene lists SGHRS and YFSETQ. The CDR3 measures 16 amino acids from cysteine to phenylalanine. Only the CDR3 part of the read is kept: 48 bases, read in frame from the first base. The V and J ends are trimmed by 5 bases and 0 bases, leaving 17 bases between them.